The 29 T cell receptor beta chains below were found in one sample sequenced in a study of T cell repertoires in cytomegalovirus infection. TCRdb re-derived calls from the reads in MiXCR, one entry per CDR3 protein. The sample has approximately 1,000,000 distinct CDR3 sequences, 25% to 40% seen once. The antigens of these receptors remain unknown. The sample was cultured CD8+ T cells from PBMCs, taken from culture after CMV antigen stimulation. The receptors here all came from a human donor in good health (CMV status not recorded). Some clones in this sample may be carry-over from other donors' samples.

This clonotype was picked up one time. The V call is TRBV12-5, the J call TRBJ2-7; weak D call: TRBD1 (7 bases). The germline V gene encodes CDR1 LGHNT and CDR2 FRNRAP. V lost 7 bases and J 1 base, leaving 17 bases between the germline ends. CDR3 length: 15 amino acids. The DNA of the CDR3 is TGTGCTAGTGCCACCCAGGGGGGCAATTCCTACGAGCAGTACTTC. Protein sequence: CASATQGGNSYEQYF.

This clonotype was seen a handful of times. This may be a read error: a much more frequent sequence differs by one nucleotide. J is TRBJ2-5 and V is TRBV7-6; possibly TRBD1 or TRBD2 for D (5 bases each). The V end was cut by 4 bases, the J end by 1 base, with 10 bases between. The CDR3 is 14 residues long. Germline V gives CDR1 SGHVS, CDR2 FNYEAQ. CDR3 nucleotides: TGTGCCAGCAGCTCAGATGGGGGCCAAGAGACCCAGTACTTC. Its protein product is CASSSDGGQETQYF.

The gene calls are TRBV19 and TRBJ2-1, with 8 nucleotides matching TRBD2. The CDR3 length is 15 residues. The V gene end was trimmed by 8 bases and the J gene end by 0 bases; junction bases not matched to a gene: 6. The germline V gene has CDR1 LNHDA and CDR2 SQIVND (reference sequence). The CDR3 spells CASSGGERSYNEQFF. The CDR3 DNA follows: TGTGCCAGTTCGGGGGGGGAACGCTCCTACAATGAGCAGTTCTTC.

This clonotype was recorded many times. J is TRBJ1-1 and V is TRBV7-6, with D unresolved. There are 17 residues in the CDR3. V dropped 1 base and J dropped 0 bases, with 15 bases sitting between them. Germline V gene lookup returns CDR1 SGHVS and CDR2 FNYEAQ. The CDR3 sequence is CASSLEKLSVMNTEAFF. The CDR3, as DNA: TGTGCCAGCAGCTTAGAGAAGCTAAGTGTCATGAACACTGAAGCTTTCTTT.

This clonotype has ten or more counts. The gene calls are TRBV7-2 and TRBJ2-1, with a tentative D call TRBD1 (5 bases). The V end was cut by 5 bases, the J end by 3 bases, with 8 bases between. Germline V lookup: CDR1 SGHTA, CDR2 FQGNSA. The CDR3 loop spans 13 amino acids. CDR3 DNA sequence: TGTGCCAGCAGCGGGCAGGGCTACAATGAGCAGTTCTTC. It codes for CASSGQGYNEQFF. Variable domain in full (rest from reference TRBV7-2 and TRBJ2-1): GAGVSQSPSNKVTEKGKDVELRCDPISGHTALYWYRQSLGQGLEFLIYFQGNSAPDKSGLPSDRFSAERTGGSVSTLTIQRTQQEDSAVYLCASSGQGYNEQFFGPGTRLTVL.

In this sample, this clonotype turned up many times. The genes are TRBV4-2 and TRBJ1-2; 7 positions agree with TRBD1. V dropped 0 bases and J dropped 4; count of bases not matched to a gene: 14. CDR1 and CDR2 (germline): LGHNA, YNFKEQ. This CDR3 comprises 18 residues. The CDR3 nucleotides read TGTGCCAGCAGCCAAGATCTTGACAGGGAAACTTTTCCCTATGGCTACACCTTC. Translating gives CASSQDLDRETFPYGYTF.

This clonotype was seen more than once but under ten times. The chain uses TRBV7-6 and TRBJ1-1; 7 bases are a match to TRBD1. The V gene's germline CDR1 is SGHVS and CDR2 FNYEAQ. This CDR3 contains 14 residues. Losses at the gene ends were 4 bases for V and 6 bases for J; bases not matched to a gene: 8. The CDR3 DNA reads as TGTGCCAGCAGCTCAGGAGGACAGGCAGCTGAAGCTTTCTTT. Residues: CASSSGGQAAEAFF.

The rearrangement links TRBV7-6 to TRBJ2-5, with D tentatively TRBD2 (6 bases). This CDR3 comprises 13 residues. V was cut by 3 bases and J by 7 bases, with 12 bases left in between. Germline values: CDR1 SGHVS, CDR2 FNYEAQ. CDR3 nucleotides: TGTGCCAGCAGCTTGTCAGGAGCGGGGACCCAGTACTTC. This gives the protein CASSLSGAGTQYF.

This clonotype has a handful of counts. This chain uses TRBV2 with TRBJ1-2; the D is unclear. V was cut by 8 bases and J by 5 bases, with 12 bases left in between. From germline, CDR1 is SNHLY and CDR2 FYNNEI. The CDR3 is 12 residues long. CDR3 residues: CASLGPDYGYTF. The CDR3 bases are TGTGCCAGCCTTGGTCCGGATTATGGCTACACCTTC. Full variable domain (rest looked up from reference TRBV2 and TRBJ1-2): EPEVTQTPSHQVTQMGQEVILRCVPISNHLYFYWYRQILGQKVEFLVSFYNNEISEKSEIFDDQFSVERPDGSNFTLKIRSTKLEDSAMYFCASLGPDYGYTFGSGTRLTVV.

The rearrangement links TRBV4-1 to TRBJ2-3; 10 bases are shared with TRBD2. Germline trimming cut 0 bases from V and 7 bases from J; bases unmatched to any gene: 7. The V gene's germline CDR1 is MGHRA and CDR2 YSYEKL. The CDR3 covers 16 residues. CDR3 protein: CASSQDWVAGGHTQYF. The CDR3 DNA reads TGCGCCAGCAGCCAAGATTGGGTAGCGGGGGGCCATACGCAGTATTTT.

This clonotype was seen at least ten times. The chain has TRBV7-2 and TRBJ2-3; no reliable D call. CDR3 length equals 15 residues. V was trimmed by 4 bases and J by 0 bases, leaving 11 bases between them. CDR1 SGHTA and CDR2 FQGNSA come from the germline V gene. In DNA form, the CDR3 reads TGTGCCAGCAGCTCCAACTATGAAAGCACAGATACGCAGTATTTT. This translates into CASSSNYESTDTQYF. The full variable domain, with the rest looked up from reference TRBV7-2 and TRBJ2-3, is GAGVSQSPSNKVTEKGKDVELRCDPISGHTALYWYRQSLGQGLEFLIYFQGNSAPDKSGLPSDRFSAERTGGSVSTLTIQRTQQEDSAVYLCASSSNYESTDTQYFGPGTRLTVL.

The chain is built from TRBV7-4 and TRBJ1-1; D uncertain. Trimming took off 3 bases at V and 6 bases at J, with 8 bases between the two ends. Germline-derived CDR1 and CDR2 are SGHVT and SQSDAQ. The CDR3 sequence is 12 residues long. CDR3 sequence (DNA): TGTGCCAGCAGCTTCCTTAACCCTGAAGCTTTCTTT. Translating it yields CASSFLNPEAFF.

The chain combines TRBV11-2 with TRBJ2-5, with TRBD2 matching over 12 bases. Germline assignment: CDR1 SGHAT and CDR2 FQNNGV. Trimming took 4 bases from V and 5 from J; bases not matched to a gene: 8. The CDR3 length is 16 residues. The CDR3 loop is CASSWRLAGVGETQYF. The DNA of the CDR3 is TGTGCCAGCAGCTGGAGACTAGCGGGGGTCGGGGAGACCCAGTACTTC. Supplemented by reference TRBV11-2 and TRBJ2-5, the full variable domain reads EAGVAQSPRYKIIEKRQSVAFWCNPISGHATLYWYQQILGQGPKLLIQFQNNGVVDDSQLPKDRFSAERLKGVDSTLKIQPAKLEDSAVYLCASSWRLAGVGETQYFGPGTRLLVL.

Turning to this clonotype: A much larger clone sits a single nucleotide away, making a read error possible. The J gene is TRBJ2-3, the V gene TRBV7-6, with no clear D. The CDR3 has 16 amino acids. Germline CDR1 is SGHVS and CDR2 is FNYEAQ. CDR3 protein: CAGSPSLVSPTDTQYF. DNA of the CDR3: TGTGCCGGCAGCCCGTCCTTGGTCTCGCCCACAGATACGCAGTATTTT.

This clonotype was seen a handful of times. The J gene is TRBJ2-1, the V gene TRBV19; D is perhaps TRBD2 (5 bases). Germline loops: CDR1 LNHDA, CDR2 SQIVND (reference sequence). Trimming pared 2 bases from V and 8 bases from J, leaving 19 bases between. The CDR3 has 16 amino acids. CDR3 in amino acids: CASSIMARGNWDEQFF. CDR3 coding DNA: TGTGCCAGTAGTATAATGGCCCGGGGTAATTGGGATGAGCAGTTCTTC.

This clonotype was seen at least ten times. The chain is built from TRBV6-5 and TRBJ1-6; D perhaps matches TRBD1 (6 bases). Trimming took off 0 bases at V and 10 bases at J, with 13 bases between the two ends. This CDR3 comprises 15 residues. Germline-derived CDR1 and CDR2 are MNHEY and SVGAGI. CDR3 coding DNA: TGTGCCAGCAGTTACTCAGGCGGGGGCTTATCACCCCTCCACTTT. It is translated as CASSYSGGGLSPLHF.

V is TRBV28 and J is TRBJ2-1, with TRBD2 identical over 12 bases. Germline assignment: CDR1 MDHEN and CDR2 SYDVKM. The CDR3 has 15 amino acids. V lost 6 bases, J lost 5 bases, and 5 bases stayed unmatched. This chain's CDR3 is CASREGLAGNNEQFF. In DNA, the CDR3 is TGTGCCAGCAGGGAAGGACTAGCGGGGAACAATGAGCAGTTCTTC.

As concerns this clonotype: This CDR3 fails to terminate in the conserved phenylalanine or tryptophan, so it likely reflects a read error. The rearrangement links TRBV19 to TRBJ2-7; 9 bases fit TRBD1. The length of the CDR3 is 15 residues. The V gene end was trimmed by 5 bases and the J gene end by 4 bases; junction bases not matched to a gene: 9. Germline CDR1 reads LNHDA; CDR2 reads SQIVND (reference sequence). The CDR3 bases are TGTGCCAGTAGTCCTACAGGGGGCCTCGGGTACGAGCAGTACTCC. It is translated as CASSPTGGLGYEQYS.

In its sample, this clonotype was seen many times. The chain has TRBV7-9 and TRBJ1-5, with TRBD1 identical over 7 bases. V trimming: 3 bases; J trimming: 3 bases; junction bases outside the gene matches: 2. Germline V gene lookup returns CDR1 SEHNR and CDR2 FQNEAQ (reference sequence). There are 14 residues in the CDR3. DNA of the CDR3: TGTGCCAGCAGCTTCACAGGGGTCAATCAGCCCCAGCATTTT. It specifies CASSFTGVNQPQHF.

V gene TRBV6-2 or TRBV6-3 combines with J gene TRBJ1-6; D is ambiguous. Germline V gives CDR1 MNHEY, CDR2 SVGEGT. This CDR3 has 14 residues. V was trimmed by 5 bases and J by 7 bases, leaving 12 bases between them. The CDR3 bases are TGTGCCAGCAGTGAAAGACGGGTAAATTCACCCCTCCACTTT. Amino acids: CASSERRVNSPLHF.

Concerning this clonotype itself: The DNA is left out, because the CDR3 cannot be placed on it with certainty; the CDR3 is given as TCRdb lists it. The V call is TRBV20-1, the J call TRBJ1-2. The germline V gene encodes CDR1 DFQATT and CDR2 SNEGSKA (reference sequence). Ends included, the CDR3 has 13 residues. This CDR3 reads CSTSDGSNYGYTF.

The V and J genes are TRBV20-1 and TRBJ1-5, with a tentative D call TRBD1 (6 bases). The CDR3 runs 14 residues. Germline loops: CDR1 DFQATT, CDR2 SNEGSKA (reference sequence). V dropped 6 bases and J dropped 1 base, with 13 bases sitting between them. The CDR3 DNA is TGCAGTGCCCGCCCAGGGGAAAGCAATCAGCCCCAGCATTTT. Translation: CSARPGESNQPQHF.

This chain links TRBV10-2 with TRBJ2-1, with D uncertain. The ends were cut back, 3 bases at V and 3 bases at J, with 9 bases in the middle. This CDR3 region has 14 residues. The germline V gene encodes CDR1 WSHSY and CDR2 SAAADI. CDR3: CASSEGDVYNEQFF. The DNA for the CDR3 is TGCGCCAGCAGTGAAGGTGACGTCTACAATGAGCAGTTCTTC.

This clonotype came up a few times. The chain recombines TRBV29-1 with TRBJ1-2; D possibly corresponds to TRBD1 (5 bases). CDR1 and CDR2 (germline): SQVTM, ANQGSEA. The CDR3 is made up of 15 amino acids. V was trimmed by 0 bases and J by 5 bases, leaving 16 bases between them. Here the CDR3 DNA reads TGCAGCGTTGAAGAGTTGACAGAGCTGAGTTATGGCTACACCTTC. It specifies CSVEELTELSYGYTF.

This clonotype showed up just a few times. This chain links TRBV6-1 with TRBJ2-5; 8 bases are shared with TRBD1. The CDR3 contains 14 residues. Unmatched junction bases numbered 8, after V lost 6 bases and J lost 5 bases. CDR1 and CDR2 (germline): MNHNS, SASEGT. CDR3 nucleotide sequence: TGTGCCAGCAGCCAGGGGGCAGGGCTGGAGACCCAGTACTTC. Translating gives CASSQGAGLETQYF.

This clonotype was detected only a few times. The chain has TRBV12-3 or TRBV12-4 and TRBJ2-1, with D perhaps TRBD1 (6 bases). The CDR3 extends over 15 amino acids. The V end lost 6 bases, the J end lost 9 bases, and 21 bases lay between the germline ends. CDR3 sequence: CASRPGANGGAEQFF. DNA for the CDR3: TGTGCCAGCAGACCCGGGGCCAATGGGGGCGCTGAGCAGTTCTTC.

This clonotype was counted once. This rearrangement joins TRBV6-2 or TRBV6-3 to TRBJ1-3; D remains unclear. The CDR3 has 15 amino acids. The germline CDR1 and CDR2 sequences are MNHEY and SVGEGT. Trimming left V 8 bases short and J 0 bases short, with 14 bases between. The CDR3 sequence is CASSKGLYSGNTIYF. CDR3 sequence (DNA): TGTGCCAGCTCGAAGGGCTTATACTCTGGAAACACCATATATTTT.

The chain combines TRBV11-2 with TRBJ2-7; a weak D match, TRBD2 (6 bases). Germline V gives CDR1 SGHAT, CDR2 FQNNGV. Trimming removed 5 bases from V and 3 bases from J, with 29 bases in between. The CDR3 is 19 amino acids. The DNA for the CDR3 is TGTGCCAGCAGCCCCTGGCGACGCGAGTGGGCGGAGGGGTTCTACGAGCAGTACGTC. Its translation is CASSPWRREWAEGFYEQYV.

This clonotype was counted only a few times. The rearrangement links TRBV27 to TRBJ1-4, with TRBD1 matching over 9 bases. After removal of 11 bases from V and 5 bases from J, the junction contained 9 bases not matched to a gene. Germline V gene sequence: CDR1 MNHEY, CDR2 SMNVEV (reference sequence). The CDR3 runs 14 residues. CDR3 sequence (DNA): TGTGCCTGCGGAAGGGGGACAGGGAATGAAAAACTGTTTTTT. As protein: CACGRGTGNEKLFF.